This T cell receptor (beta chain) is drawn from a study of cytomegalovirus exposure and HLA in healthy donors. At the level of the study: There were 65 million to 85 million unique TCRs (from HLA-typed donors) in an early data release. Study conclusions and caveats: An analysis that was carried out later associated approximately 15,000 TCR beta sequences with HLA alleles at 0.05 false discovery rate. As a later analysis showed, several of the most significant clusters appeared to be linked to common viral pathogens. Later on, analysis showed that most CMV-associated TCR beta chains appeared to be HLA-restricted.

Comment on this clone: Its antigen remains unknown.

It was with 60 Vbeta and 13 Jbeta primers that the PCR ran. Using immunoSEQ multiplex PCR, the repertoire was profiled, and TCRdb retains in-frame clones only, with some absent. Here the sample spans 150,000 or so clones, around 78% being singletons. V lost 1 base and J 0 bases, leaving 9 bases between the germline ends. The CDR3 runs 16 residues. Germline V gene lookup returns CDR1 SSHAT and CDR2 FNYEAQ (reference sequence). Sequencing was done on a sample of PBMCs. The chain recombines TRBV7-7 with TRBJ2-2; D is ambiguous. The TCR comes from a woman under 30 in good health and CMV-seronegative. The CDR3 here is CASSLVAHPNTGELFF. The CDR3 nucleotides read TGTGCCAGCAGCTTAGTGGCACACCCGAACACCGGGGAGCTGTTTTTT.